This T cell receptor (beta chain) was observed in a study of cytomegalovirus exposure and HLA in healthy donors. Findings of the study overall: Analysis was carried out at a later point, and it linked a missense DCLRE1C variant to TCR beta V- and J-gene trimming. Both high specificity and high sensitivity reportedly marked the classifier's diagnosis of cytomegalovirus status. CMV serostatus was the only recorded immune exposure for donors. Overall, about 160 TCR beta chains were annotated as cytomegalovirus-associated.

Concerning this clone itself: Its antigen is undetermined.

PCR involved 60 Vbeta and 13 Jbeta primers. Profiled with immunoSEQ multiplex PCR; TCRdb holds only in-frame clones, not every one. Of roughly 120,000 clones listed, around two thirds are singletons. V shed 3 bases and J 1 base; nucleotides not matched to a gene: 6. Looked up from germline, CDR1 is LNHDA and CDR2 is SQIVND (reference sequence). The CDR3 totals 16 residues. Source material: PBMCs. The receptor was derived from a middle-aged woman in good health and CMV-seropositive. V usage is TRBV19 and J usage is TRBJ2-3, with 8 bases aligning to TRBD2. The CDR3 loop reads CASSIRAGAGTDTQYF. The DNA for the CDR3 is TGTGCCAGTAGTATTCGAGCGGGAGCGGGCACAGATACGCAGTATTTT. Based on the CDR3 plus reference TRBV19 and TRBJ2-3, the full variable domain is DGGITQSPKYLFRKEGQNVTLSCEQNLNHDAMYWYRQDPGQGLRLIYYSQIVNDFQKGDIAEGYSVSREKKESFPLTVTSAQKNPTAFYLCASSIRAGAGTDTQYFGPGTRLTVL.